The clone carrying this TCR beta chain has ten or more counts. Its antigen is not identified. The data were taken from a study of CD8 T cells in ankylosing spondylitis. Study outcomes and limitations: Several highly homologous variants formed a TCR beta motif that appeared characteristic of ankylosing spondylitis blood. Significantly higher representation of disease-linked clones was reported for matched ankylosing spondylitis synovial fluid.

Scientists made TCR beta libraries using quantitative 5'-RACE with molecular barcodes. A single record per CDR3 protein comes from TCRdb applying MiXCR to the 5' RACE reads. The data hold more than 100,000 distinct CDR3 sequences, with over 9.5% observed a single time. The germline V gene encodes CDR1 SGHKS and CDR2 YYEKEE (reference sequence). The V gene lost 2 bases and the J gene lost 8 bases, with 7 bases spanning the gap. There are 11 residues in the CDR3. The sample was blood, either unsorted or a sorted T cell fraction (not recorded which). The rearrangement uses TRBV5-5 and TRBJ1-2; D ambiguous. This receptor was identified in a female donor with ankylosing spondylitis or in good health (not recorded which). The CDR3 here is CASSFRGGYTF. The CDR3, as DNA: TGTGCCAGCAGCTTCCGGGGAGGCTACACCTTC.